Each of the 2 T cell receptor beta chains below was sequenced from the same sample in a study of blood T cell repertoires in COVID-19. Sequencing used immunoSEQ multiplex PCR; TCRdb keeps in-frame clones, though not all of them. The table shows around 120,000 clones, with roughly nine tenths occurring only once. The sequenced sample consisted of peripheral blood. These receptors were obtained from a human donor in a cohort sampled during active COVID-19.

This chain links TRBV11-3 with TRBJ1-4, with a possible D match to TRBD1 (5 bases). Germline CDR1 reads SGHNT; CDR2 reads YENEEA. V shed 3 bases and J shed 5 bases, with 7 bases lying between them. This CDR3 is 13 amino acids long. The CDR3 bases are TGTGCCAGCAGCTTCAAGGGGAATGAAAAACTGTTTTTT. Its translation: CASSFKGNEKLFF. Filled out from reference TRBV11-3 and TRBJ1-4, the complete variable domain reads EAGVVQSPRYKIIEKKQPVAFWCNPISGHNTLYWYLQNLGQGPELLIRYENEEAVDDSQLPKDRFSAERLKGVDSTLKIQPAELGDSAVYLCASSFKGNEKLFFGSGTQLSVL.

The V call is TRBV19, the J call TRBJ2-1, with 10 bases aligning to TRBD1. V lost 3 bases, J lost 6 bases, and 5 bases stayed unmatched. CDR1 and CDR2 from the germline V gene are LNHDA and SQIVND (reference sequence). The CDR3 extends over 15 amino acids. This chain's CDR3 is CASSIGTGVSNEQFF. The CDR3 DNA reads as TGTGCCAGTAGTATCGGGACAGGGGTTTCCAATGAGCAGTTCTTC.